This T cell receptor (beta chain) was sequenced in a study of CD8 T cells in Susac syndrome. With random hexamers, 0.5 to 1 ug RNA was reverse transcribed. Amplification of TCR beta CDR3 across 54 Vbeta and 13 Jbeta was performed with immunoSEQ multiplex PCR. One entry per CDR3 protein results from TCRdb running MiXCR on the immunoSEQ multiplex PCR reads. In the table there are some 300,000 distinct CDR3 sequences, approximately 85% of which are singletons. V was cut by 6 bases and J by 7 bases, with 13 bases left in between. The CDR3 loop spans 12 amino acids. Germline V CDR1 and CDR2: GTSNPN, SVGIG (reference sequence). The multiple sclerosis control cohort comprised treatment-naive individuals presenting with stable or active relapsing-remitting disease.

The sequence derives from a human donor with multiple sclerosis. The sample comprised CD8+ T cells from PBMCs. V gene TRBV30 combines with J gene TRBJ1-5; no clear D. The CDR3 DNA reads as TGTGCCTGCGATAATCCCCTACAGCCCCAGCATTTT. As protein: CACDNPLQPQHF.